A selection of T cell receptor beta chains follows, all from one sample in a study of shared clonotypes between healthy human individuals. The protocol was immunoSEQ multiplex PCR, while the TCRdb copy is restricted to in-frame clones and leaves out a portion. The sample carries some 500,000 clones, 95% to 96% recorded once. The sample comprised naive CD4+ T cells sorted from blood. The receptors shown here come from a woman in her 30s in good health. CDR3s include the opening cysteine and the closing phenylalanine or tryptophan. The order of the fields is V gene, clone size, J gene, D gene, CDR3 DNA, CDR3 protein. D genes are given only for firm matches. Size is omitted from some rows. Given values are once, few, many or a class for expanded clones.

TRBV18,-,TRBJ1-1,-,TGTGCCAGCTCACCACCGTCCACGCCGAACACTGAAGCTTTCTTT,CASSPPSTPNTEAFF
TRBV18,-,TRBJ1-1,TRBD1,TGTGCCAGCTCACACCAAAAGGAGACAGGGATTTCTAACACTGAAGCTTTCTTT,CASSHQKETGISNTEAFF
TRBV5-1,-,TRBJ2-1,TRBD2,TGCGCCAGCAGCTTGGTGCCTAGCGGCCATGGCTCCTACAATGAGCAGTTCTTC,CASSLVPSGHGSYNEQFF
TRBV19,-,TRBJ1-3,-,TGTGCCAGTACCATCGGGGGGTCTTCTGGAAACACCATATATTTT,CASTIGGSSGNTIYF
TRBV5-1,-,TRBJ1-1,-,TGCGCCAGCAGCACCGACAGGCCGAACACTGAAGCTTTCTTT,CASSTDRPNTEAFF
TRBV4-1,-,TRBJ2-7,-,TGCGCCAGCAGCCAAGATCTCTTCGAGGGCTACGAGCAGTACTTC,CASSQDLFEGYEQYF
TRBV4-1,-,TRBJ2-5,TRBD1,TGCGCCAGCAGCCAATCCCTCGGACAGGCTTCCCAGTACTTC,CASSQSLGQASQYF
TRBV29-1,-,TRBJ2-7,-,TGCAGCGTTCTGCCCCAGGGGTCCTACGAGCAGTACTTC,CSVLPQGSYEQYF
TRBV11-1,-,TRBJ2-1,-,TGTGCCAGCAGCTCGAGGGGCTCCTACAATGAGCAGTTCTTC,CASSSRGSYNEQFF
TRBV25-1,-,TRBJ1-6,-,TGTGCCAGCAGTGAATTCCCCATGGGGGCGGATTCACCCCTCCACTTT,CASSEFPMGADSPLHF
TRBV5-1,-,TRBJ1-1,-,TGCGCCAGCAGCTTGGTTGGGGTCAATGAAGCTTTCTTT,CASSLVGVNEAFF
TRBV18,-,TRBJ2-7,TRBD1,TGTGCCAGCTCACTTAACCGGGACAGCTACGAGCAGTACTTC,CASSLNRDSYEQYF
TRBV6-1,-,TRBJ2-3,-,TGTGCCAGCAGTGAACGGGACCCTCGTCCAGATACGCAGTATTTT,CASSERDPRPDTQYF
TRBV5-1,-,TRBJ2-7,-,TGCGCCAGCAGCTTAGGGACCATCCTCTACGAGCAGTACTTC,CASSLGTILYEQYF
TRBV27,-,TRBJ1-1,TRBD1,TGTGCCAGCAGTCCGCCCCGGACAGGGGCACGGAACACTGAAGCTTTCTTT,CASSPPRTGARNTEAFF
TRBV5-1,-,TRBJ2-7,-,TGCGCCAGCAGCTTGCCTACAGAGTACGAGCAGTACTTC,CASSLPTEYEQYF
TRBV27,once,TRBJ1-3,-,TGTGCCAGCAACATACGTCCCGACTCTGGAAACACCATATATTTT,CASNIRPDSGNTIYF
TRBV6-1,-,TRBJ1-2,TRBD1,TGTGCCAGCAGTGCACAAAGGGGGCTGGACGGCTACACCTTC,CASSAQRGLDGYTF
TRBV5-1,-,TRBJ1-1,TRBD1,TGCGCCAGCAGCTTCCGGGACAGGGCTATGAACACTGAAGCTTTCTTT,CASSFRDRAMNTEAFF
TRBV11-2,-,TRBJ2-7,-,TGTGCCAGCAGCTTACAGGACGGGGCCTACGAGCAGTACTTC,CASSLQDGAYEQYF
TRBV7-9,-,TRBJ2-5,-,TGTGCCAGCAGCTTAGGCACGGACCAAGAGACCCAGTACTTC,CASSLGTDQETQYF
TRBV6-6,-,TRBJ2-7,TRBD1,TGTGCCAGCAGATTATTACCCGCACAGGGGCAGCAGTACTTC,CASRLLPAQGQQYF
TRBV18,-,TRBJ2-7,-,TGTGCCAGCTCACCAGGTGGTGGACGCGAGCAGTACTTC,CASSPGGGREQYF
TRBV2,-,TRBJ1-2,-,TGTGCCAGCAGTGTGGGGATTGGGGGTTATGGCTACACCTTC,CASSVGIGGYGYTF
TRBV5-1,-,TRBJ2-3,TRBD2,TGCGCCAGCAACCCGGGACTAGCGGGAGTTGGGGCCGGAGATACGCAGTATTTT,CASNPGLAGVGAGDTQYF
TRBV7-9,-,TRBJ2-3,TRBD2,TGTGCCATCGGGACTAGCGGAAGTTCTAGCACAGATACGCAGTATTTT,CAIGTSGSSSTDTQYF
TRBV27,-,TRBJ2-3,-,TGTGCCAGCAGTTTATCCCGCGCTATAGGTACAGATACGCAGTATTTT,CASSLSRAIGTDTQYF
TRBV7-9,-,TRBJ1-2,-,TGTGCCAGCAGCTTAGCGAAGGGGAAAAACTATGGCTACACCTTC,CASSLAKGKNYGYTF
TRBV28,-,TRBJ2-5,TRBD2,TGTGCCAGCAGTTCTAGCGGGAGCTGGGCAGAGACCCAGTACTTC,CASSSSGSWAETQYF
TRBV30,-,TRBJ1-1,-,TGTGCCTTGACAGTACTGAGGAACACTGAAGCTTTCTTT,CALTVLRNTEAFF
TRBV5-1,-,TRBJ2-7,TRBD2,TGCGCCAGCAGCTTGGCAACTAGCGGGTACGAGCAGTACTTC,CASSLATSGYEQYF
TRBV28,-,TRBJ2-1,-,TGTGCCAGCTCCACCGGGACCCCCGGCGATCACAATGAGCAGTTCTTC,CASSTGTPGDHNEQFF
TRBV6-1,-,TRBJ2-7,-,TGTGCCAGCAGTGAATCCTTGGGTGCCGAGCAGTACTTC,CASSESLGAEQYF
TRBV7-2,once,TRBJ1-2,-,TGTGCCAGCAGCCTAAACCGTATTTCAAACTATGGCTACACCTTC,CASSLNRISNYGYTF
TRBV11-3,-,TRBJ2-3,-,TGTGCCAGCAGCTTAGATACGGGCCCCCCAGCAGATACGCAGTATTTT,CASSLDTGPPADTQYF
TRBV5-6,-,TRBJ2-7,-,TGTGCCAGCAGCAGCCTCGGGGGGCCCTACGAGCAGTACTTC,CASSSLGGPYEQYF
TRBV9,-,TRBJ2-1,TRBD1,TGTGCCAGCAGCGTGGATGCCGGGACAGAGTACTACAATGAGCAGTTCTTC,CASSVDAGTEYYNEQFF
TRBV5-1,-,TRBJ2-2,TRBD2,TGCGCCAGCAGACCTAATAGCGGGAGGTTCGGCACCGGGGAGCTGTTTTTT,CASRPNSGRFGTGELFF
TRBV19,-,TRBJ1-5,-,TGTGCCAGTAGTAAGGGACTCGACAATCAGCCCCAGCATTTT,CASSKGLDNQPQHF
TRBV5-1,-,TRBJ1-3,TRBD1,TGCGCCAGCAGTCGGACAGGGGATGGAAACACCATATATTTT,CASSRTGDGNTIYF
TRBV5-1,-,TRBJ1-1,-,TGCGCCAGCAGCTTGGTCGGGGCAACGAGAGCTTTCTTT,CASSLVGATRAFF
TRBV11-2,-,TRBJ2-5,TRBD1,TGTGCCAGCTCCTTAGGGACAGCCCAAGAGACCCAGTACTTC,CASSLGTAQETQYF
TRBV25-1,-,TRBJ2-1,-,TGTGCCAGCAGTAATCCTGCTGCCTACAATGAGCAGTTCTTC,CASSNPAAYNEQFF
TRBV7-7,-,TRBJ1-3,-,TGTGCCAGCAGCTTCCGGACAGGAAACACCATATATTTT,CASSFRTGNTIYF
TRBV25-1,-,TRBJ2-5,-,TGTGCCAGCAGTGGGGGACATAGGGAGACCCAGTACTTC,CASSGGHRETQYF
TRBV19,-,TRBJ2-2,TRBD2,TGTGCCACCAGGACTAGCGGGACGACCGGGGAGCTGTTTTTT,CATRTSGTTGELFF
TRBV19,once,TRBJ1-1,TRBD1,TGTGCCAGTAGTATACTTGGGACAGGGGGCGACACTGAAGCTTTCTTT,CASSILGTGGDTEAFF
TRBV6-5,-,TRBJ2-7,TRBD1,TGTGCCAGCAGTTACACACGGACAGGGGGCTACGAGCAGTACTTC,CASSYTRTGGYEQYF
TRBV28,-,TRBJ2-3,-,TGTGCCAGCTCATACGCCCTAGGGGGGGCGGGGGCCCCTCCTAGCACAGATACGCAGTATTTT,CASSYALGGAGAPPSTDTQYF